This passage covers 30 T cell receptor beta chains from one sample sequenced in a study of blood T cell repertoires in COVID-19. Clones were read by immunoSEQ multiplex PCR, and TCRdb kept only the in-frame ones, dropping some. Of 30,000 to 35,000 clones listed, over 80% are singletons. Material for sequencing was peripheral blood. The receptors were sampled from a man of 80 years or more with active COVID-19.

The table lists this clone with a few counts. The CDR3 protein is CASSLRSGGYGELFF. CDR3 coding DNA: TGTGCCAGCAGCCTCCGGAGCGGGGGGTACGGGGAGCTGTTTTTT. This chain uses TRBV11-2 with TRBJ2-2, with 9 bases lining up with TRBD2. V dropped 5 bases and J dropped 7; count of bases not matched to a gene: 8. This CDR3 is built from 15 residues. Germline V CDR1 and CDR2: SGHAT, FQNNGV. Drawing the rest from reference TRBV11-2 and TRBJ2-2, the complete variable domain is EAGVAQSPRYKIIEKRQSVAFWCNPISGHATLYWYQQILGQGPKLLIQFQNNGVVDDSQLPKDRFSAERLKGVDSTLKIQPAKLEDSAVYLCASSLRSGGYGELFFGEGSRLTVL.

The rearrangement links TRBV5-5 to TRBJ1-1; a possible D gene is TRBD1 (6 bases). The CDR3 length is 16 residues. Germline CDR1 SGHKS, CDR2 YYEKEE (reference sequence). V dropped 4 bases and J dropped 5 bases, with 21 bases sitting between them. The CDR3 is CASSPLRDNYGTEAFF. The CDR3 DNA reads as TGTGCCAGCAGCCCCCTGAGGGACAATTATGGGACTGAAGCTTTCTTT.

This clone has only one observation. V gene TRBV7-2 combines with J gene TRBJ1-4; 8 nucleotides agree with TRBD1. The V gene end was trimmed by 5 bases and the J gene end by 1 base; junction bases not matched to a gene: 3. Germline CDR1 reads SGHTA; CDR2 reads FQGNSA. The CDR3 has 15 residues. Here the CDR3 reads CASSRTGGTNEKLFF. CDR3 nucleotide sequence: TGTGCCAGCAGCAGAACAGGGGGAACTAATGAAAAACTGTTTTTT. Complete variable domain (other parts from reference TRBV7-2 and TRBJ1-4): GAGVSQSPSNKVTEKGKDVELRCDPISGHTALYWYRQSLGQGLEFLIYFQGNSAPDKSGLPSDRFSAERTGGSVSTLTIQRTQQEDSAVYLCASSRTGGTNEKLFFGSGTQLSVL.

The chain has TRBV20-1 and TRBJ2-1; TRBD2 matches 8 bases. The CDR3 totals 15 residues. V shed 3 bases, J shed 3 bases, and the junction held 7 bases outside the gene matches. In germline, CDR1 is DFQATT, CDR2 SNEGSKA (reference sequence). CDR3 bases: TGCAGTGCTAGTTCCGCTAGCGGGTTCTACAATGAGCAGTTCTTC. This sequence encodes CSASSASGFYNEQFF.

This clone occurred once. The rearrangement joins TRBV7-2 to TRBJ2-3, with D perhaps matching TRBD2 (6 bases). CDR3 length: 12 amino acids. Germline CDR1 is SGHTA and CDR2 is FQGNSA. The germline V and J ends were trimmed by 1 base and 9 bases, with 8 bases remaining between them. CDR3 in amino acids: CASSLGRETQYF. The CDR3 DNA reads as TGTGCCAGCAGCTTAGGACGGGAGACGCAGTATTTT.

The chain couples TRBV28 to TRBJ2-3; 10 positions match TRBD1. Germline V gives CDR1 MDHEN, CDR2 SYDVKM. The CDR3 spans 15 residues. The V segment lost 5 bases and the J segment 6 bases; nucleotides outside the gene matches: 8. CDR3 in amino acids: CASSPIGTGVDTQYF. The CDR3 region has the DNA TGTGCCAGCAGTCCAATCGGGACAGGGGTTGATACGCAGTATTTT.

This CDR3 is CASRPRTSGNNEQFF. DNA of the CDR3: TGTGCCAGCAGGCCCCGGACTAGCGGTAACAATGAGCAGTTCTTC. This chain joins TRBV7-6 and TRBJ2-1; 10 bases map to TRBD2. The CDR3 runs to 15 residues. Trimming took 6 bases from V and 5 from J; bases not matched to a gene: 7. Germline V gene sequence: CDR1 SGHVS, CDR2 FNYEAQ.

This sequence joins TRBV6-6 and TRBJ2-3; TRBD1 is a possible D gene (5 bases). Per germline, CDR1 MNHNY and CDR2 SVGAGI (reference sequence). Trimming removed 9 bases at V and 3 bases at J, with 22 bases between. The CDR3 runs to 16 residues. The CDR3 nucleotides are TGTGCCAGTATCAAAACCCCCCAGGGTGGGACAGATACGCAGTATTTT. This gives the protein CASIKTPQGGTDTQYF.

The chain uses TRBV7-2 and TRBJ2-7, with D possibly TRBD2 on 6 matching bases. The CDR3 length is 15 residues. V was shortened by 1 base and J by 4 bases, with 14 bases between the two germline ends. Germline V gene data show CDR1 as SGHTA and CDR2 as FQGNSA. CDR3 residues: CASSLEGGAFYEQYF. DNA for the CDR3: TGTGCCAGCAGCTTAGAGGGCGGGGCCTTTTACGAGCAGTACTTC. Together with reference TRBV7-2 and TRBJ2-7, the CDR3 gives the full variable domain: GAGVSQSPSNKVTEKGKDVELRCDPISGHTALYWYRQSLGQGLEFLIYFQGNSAPDKSGLPSDRFSAERTGGSVSTLTIQRTQQEDSAVYLCASSLEGGAFYEQYFGPGTRLTVT.

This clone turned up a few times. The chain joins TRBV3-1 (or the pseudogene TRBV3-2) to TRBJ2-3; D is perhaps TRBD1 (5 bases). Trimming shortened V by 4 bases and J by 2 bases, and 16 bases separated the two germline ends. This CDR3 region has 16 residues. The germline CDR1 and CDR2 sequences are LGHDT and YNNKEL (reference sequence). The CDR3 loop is CASSRVGPTATDTQYF. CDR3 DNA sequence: TGTGCCAGCAGCCGGGTGGGGCCCACGGCCACAGATACGCAGTATTTT.

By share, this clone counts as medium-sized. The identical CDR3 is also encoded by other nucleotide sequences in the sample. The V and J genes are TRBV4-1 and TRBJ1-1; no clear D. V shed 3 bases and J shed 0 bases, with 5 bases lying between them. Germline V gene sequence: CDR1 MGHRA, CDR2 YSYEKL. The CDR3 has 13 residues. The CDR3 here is CASSQSVNTEAFF. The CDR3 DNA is TGCGCCAGCAGCCAGAGCGTGAACACTGAAGCTTTCTTT.

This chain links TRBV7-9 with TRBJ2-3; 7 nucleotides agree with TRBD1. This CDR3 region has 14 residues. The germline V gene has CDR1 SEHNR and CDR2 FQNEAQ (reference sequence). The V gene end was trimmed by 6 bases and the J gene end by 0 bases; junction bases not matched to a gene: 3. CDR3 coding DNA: TGTGCCAGCAGACCGACAGGGAGCACAGATACGCAGTATTTT. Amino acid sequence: CASRPTGSTDTQYF.

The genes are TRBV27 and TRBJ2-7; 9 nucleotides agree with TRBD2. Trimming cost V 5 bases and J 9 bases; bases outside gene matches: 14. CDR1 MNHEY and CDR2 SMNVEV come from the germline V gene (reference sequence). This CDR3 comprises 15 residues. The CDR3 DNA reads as TGTGCCAGCAGTCGGTTCGGGACTAGCCCTATTAGGCAGTACTTC. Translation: CASSRFGTSPIRQYF.

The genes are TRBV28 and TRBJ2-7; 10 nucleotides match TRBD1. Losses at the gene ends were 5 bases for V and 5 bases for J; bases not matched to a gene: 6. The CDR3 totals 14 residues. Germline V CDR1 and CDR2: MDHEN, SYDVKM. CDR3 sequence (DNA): TGTGCCAGCAGTGGGGGACAGGGGATCGACGAGCAGTACTTC. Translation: CASSGGQGIDEQYF. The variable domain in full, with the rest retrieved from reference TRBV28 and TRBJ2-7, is DVKVTQSSRYLVKRTGEKVFLECVQDMDHENMFWYRQDPGLGLRLIYFSYDVKMKEKGDIPEGYSVSREKKERFSLILESASTNQTSMYLCASSGGQGIDEQYFGPGTRLTVT.

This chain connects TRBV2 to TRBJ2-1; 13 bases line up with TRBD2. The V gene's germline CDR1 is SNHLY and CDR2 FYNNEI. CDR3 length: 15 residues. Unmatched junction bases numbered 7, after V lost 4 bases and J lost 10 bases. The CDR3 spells CASSATGLAGAEQFF. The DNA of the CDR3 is TGTGCCAGCAGTGCTACAGGACTAGCGGGAGCAGAGCAGTTCTTC.

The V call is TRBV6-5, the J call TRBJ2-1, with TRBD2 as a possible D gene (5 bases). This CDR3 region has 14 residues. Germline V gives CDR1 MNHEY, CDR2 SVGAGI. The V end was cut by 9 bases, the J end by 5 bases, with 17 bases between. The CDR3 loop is CASVRTWTNNEQFF. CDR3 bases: TGTGCCAGTGTCCGGACTTGGACCAACAATGAGCAGTTCTTC.

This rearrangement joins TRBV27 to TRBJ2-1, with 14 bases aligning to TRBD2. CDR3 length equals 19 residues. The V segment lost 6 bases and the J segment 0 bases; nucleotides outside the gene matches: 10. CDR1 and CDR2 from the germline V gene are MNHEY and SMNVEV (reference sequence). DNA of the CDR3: TGTGCCAGCAGCGAACGCGGGACTAGCGGGGGTAGCTCCTACAATGAGCAGTTCTTC. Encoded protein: CASSERGTSGGSSYNEQFF.

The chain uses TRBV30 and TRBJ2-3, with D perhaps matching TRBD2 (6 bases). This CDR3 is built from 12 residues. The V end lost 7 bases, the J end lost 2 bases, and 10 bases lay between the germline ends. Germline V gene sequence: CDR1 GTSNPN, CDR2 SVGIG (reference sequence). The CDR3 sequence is CAYRGYTDTQYF. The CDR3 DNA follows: TGTGCCTATCGGGGGTACACAGATACGCAGTATTTT.

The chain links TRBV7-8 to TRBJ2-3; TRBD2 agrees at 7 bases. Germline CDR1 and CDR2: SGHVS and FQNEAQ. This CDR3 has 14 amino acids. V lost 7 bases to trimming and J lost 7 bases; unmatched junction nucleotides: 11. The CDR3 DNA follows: TGTGCCAGCAACGAAATGGGGGGGTTGAATACGCAGTATTTT. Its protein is CASNEMGGLNTQYF.

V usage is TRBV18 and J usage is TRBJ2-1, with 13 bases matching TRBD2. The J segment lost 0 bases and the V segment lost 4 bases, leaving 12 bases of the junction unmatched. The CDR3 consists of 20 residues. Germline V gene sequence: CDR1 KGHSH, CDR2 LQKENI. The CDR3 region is CASSRYQLAGGQSSYNEQFF. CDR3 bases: TGTGCCAGCTCACGGTACCAACTAGCGGGAGGGCAAAGCTCCTACAATGAGCAGTTCTTC.

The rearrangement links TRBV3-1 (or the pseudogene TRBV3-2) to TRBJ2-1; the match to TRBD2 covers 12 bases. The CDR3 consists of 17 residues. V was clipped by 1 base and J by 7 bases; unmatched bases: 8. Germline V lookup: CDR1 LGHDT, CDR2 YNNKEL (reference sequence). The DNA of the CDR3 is TGTGCCAGCAGCCAAGCCCTGACTAGCGGGAGCGGGAATGAGCAGTTCTTC. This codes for CASSQALTSGSGNEQFF.

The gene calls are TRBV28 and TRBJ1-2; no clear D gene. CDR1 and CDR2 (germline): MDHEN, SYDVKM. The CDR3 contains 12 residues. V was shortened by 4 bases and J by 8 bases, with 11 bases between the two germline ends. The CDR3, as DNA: TGTGCCAGCAGTTCCTCGACACGCGGCTACACCTTC. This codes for CASSSSTRGYTF.

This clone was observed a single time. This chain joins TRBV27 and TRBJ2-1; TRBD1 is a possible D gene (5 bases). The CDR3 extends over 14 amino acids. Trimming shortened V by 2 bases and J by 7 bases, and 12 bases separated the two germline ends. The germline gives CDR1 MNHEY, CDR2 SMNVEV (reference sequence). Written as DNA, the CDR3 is TGTGCCAGCAGTTTAAAGGCAGGGCTGAATGAGCAGTTCTTC. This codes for CASSLKAGLNEQFF.

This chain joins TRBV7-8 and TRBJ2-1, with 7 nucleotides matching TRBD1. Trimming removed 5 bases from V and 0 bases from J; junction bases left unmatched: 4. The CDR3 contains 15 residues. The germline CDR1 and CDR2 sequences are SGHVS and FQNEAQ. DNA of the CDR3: TGTGCCAGCAGCCCGGGGACAGACTCCTACAATGAGCAGTTCTTC. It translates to CASSPGTDSYNEQFF.

As DNA, the CDR3 is TGTGCCAGCAATCCTATGATCGGAGTCCCCGAGCAGTACTTC. It translates to CASNPMIGVPEQYF. The chain is built from TRBV28 and TRBJ2-7; D is unclear. Trimming left V 7 bases short and J 6 bases short, with 19 bases between. Germline V gives CDR1 MDHEN, CDR2 SYDVKM. CDR3 length: 14 residues.

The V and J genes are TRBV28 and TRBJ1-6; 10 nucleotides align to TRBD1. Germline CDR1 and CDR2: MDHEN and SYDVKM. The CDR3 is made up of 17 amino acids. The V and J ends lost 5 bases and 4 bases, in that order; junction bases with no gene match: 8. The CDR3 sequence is CASSPTTGGIYNSPLHF. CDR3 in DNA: TGTGCCAGCAGTCCCACGACAGGGGGCATATATAATTCACCCCTCCACTTT.

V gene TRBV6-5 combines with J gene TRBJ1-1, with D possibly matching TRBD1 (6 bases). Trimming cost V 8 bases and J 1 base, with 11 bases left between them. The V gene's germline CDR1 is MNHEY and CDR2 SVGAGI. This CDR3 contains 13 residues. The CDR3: CASRRTANTEAFF. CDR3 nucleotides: TGTGCCAGCCGTAGGACAGCGAACACTGAAGCTTTCTTT.

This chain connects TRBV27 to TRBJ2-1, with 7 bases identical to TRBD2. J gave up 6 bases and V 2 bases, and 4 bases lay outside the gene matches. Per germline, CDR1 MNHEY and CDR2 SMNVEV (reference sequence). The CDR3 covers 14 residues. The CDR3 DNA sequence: TGTGCCAGCAGTTTAGGACTAGGAGTCAATGAGCAGTTCTTC. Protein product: CASSLGLGVNEQFF.

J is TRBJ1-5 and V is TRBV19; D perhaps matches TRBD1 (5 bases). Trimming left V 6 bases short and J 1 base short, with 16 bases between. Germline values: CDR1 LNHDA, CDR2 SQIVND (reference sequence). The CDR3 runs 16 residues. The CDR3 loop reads CASRLTDRQSNQPQHF. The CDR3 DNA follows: TGTGCCAGTAGACTGACCGACAGACAAAGCAATCAGCCCCAGCATTTT.

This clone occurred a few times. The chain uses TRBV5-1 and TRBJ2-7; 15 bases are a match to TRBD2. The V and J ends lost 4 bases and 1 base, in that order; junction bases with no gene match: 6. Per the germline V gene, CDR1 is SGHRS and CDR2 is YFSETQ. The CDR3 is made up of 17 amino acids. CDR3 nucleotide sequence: TGCGCCAGCAGCGCGGGACTAGCGGGAGGTGGGTCCTACGAGCAGTACTTC. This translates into CASSAGLAGGGSYEQYF.